These 14 T cell receptor beta chains originate from one sample sequenced in a study of early T cells in non-severe SARS-CoV-2 infection. TCRdb re-called the 5' RACE reads through MiXCR, storing one row per CDR3 protein. The sample shows around 70,000 distinct CDR3 sequences, 15% to 19% of them seen only once. The sequenced sample consisted of whole blood. The origin of the receptors is an adult who was a healthcare worker with PCR-confirmed SARS-CoV-2 infection or an uninfected control (not recorded which).

This chain connects TRBV27 to TRBJ2-5; 9 bases are a match to TRBD1. The V and J ends lost 3 bases and 5 bases, in that order; junction bases with no gene match: 13. CDR3 length: 17 amino acids. Germline V gives CDR1 MNHEY, CDR2 SMNVEV (reference sequence). The CDR3 DNA reads TGTGCCAGCAGTTTCACCGGGACAGGGACTCGCCGGGAGACCCAGTACTTC. It yields the protein CASSFTGTGTRRETQYF.

The V gene is TRBV20-1, the J gene TRBJ2-7, with 7 nucleotides matching TRBD2. The CDR3 runs to 13 residues. V shed 4 bases, J shed 3 bases, and the junction held 6 bases outside the gene matches. Per germline, CDR1 DFQATT and CDR2 SNEGSKA (reference sequence). In DNA, the CDR3 is TGCAGTGCTAACAGCGGGAATCTCTACGAGCAGTACTTC. It specifies CSANSGNLYEQYF.

The chain uses TRBV7-2 and TRBJ2-1; 9 bases match TRBD2. J lost 4 bases, V lost 6 bases, and 4 bases had no gene match. The length of the CDR3 is 14 residues. Germline-derived CDR1 and CDR2 are SGHTA and FQGNSA. This CDR3 reads CASSFGLAYNEQFF. CDR3 nucleotides: TGTGCCAGCAGTTTTGGACTAGCGTACAATGAGCAGTTCTTC.

This chain links TRBV7-6 with TRBJ2-5; D is uncertain. With 4 bases removed from V and 1 base from J, the gap between germline ends came to 13 bases. The CDR3 contains 15 residues. CDR1 SGHVS and CDR2 FNYEAQ come from the germline V gene. CDR3 DNA sequence: TGTGCCAGCAGCTCCTCAACTCTCCCCCAAGAGACCCAGTACTTC. Translated, it gives CASSSSTLPQETQYF.

In its sample, this clonotype was seen a few times. The genes are TRBV5-5 and TRBJ1-1; D uncertain. V was cut by 4 bases and J by 4 bases, with 8 bases left in between. The CDR3 is made up of 12 amino acids. CDR1 and CDR2 from the germline V gene are SGHKS and YYEKEE (reference sequence). Here the CDR3 DNA reads TGTGCCAGCAGCAGGCTTACCACTGAAGCTTTCTTT. Protein: CASSRLTTEAFF.

The J gene is TRBJ1-2, the V gene TRBV20-1; D call uncertain. The V and J ends lost 0 bases and 8 bases respectively, with 13 bases between them. The CDR3 is 13 residues long. From germline, CDR1 is DFQATT and CDR2 SNEGSKA (reference sequence). The CDR3 bases are TGCAGTGCTAGAGAGCCCCTCCGACGGGGCTACACCTTC. Translation gives CSAREPLRRGYTF.

A few counts support this clonotype. The V and J genes are TRBV7-6 and TRBJ2-3, with a weak D call TRBD1 (5 bases). V dropped 1 base and J dropped 2 bases, with 13 bases sitting between them. The CDR3 loop spans 16 amino acids. Germline CDR1 is SGHVS and CDR2 is FNYEAQ. The DNA for the CDR3 is TGTGCCAGCAGCTTAGAGGGGCGGCGGATCACAGATACGCAGTATTTT. This codes for CASSLEGRRITDTQYF.

The rearrangement joins TRBV29-1 to TRBJ1-3, with unresolved D. CDR1 is SQVTM, CDR2 ANQGSEA, per germline. The CDR3 consists of 11 residues. The germline V and J ends were trimmed by 8 bases and 3 bases, with 8 bases remaining between them. CDR3 loop: CSSYSGNTIYF. The CDR3 DNA reads as TGCAGCTCTTACAGTGGAAACACCATATATTTT.

This clonotype was picked up a small number of times. The J gene is TRBJ2-5, the V gene TRBV12-3 or TRBV12-4; 9 bases map to TRBD1. The CDR3 runs to 13 residues. V lost 8 bases to trimming and J lost 3 bases; unmatched junction nucleotides: 4. This CDR3 is CASGDRGKETQYF. The DNA of the CDR3 is TGTGCCAGCGGAGACAGGGGGAAAGAGACCCAGTACTTC.

This sequence joins TRBV4-2 and TRBJ2-7, with 7 bases fitting TRBD2. Germline lookup yields CDR1 LGHNA and CDR2 YNFKEQ. J lost 5 bases, V lost 3 bases, and 10 bases had no gene match. The CDR3 is 15 residues long. The CDR3 DNA follows: TGTGCCAGCAGCCAGGAGCGGGGCGGATCCAACGAGCAGTACTTC. As protein: CASSQERGGSNEQYF.

This clonotype was seen more than once but under ten times. The chain uses TRBV18 and TRBJ2-1; D ambiguous. The CDR3 length is 14 residues. Germline CDR1 KGHSH, CDR2 LQKENI. Trimming removed 6 bases from V and 1 base from J, with 10 bases in between. CDR3 coding DNA: TGTGCCAGCTCCCTACTCGGGTCCTACAATGAGCAGTTCTTC. It is translated as CASSLLGSYNEQFF. Full variable domain (outside the CDR3, taken from reference TRBV18 and TRBJ2-1): NAGVMQNPRHLVRRRGQEARLRCSPMKGHSHVYWYRQLPEEGLKFMVYLQKENIIDESGMPKERFSAEFPKEGPSILRIQQVVRGDSAAYFCASSLLGSYNEQFFGPGTRLTVL.

This clonotype was counted a few times. V usage is TRBV9 and J usage is TRBJ2-1; D gene unclear. CDR1 and CDR2 from the germline V gene are SGDLS and YYNGEE. V was cut by 0 bases and J by 5 bases, with 0 bases left in between. This CDR3 spans 11 amino acids. CDR3 region: CASSVDNEQFF. CDR3 nucleotides: TGTGCCAGCAGCGTAGACAATGAGCAGTTCTTC.

This clonotype was counted a few times. The chain is built from TRBV20-1 and TRBJ1-1, with D unclear. Germline CDR1 reads DFQATT; CDR2 reads SNEGSKA (reference sequence). Trimming cost V 5 bases and J 1 base, with 8 bases left between them. The CDR3 has 12 amino acids. CDR3 bases: TGCAGTGCTTTCGCCCCGAACACTGAAGCTTTCTTT. Translating gives CSAFAPNTEAFF.

This clonotype was recorded a few times. The V gene is TRBV14, the J gene TRBJ2-5; D gene ambiguous. V gave up 1 base and J gave up 7 bases, with 4 bases separating them. The CDR3 is 11 amino acids. Germline lookup yields CDR1 SGHDN and CDR2 FVKESK. In nucleotides, the CDR3 is TGTGCCAGCAGCCAAGGCTGGACCCAGTACTTC. Its protein is CASSQGWTQYF.